This TCR beta chain was sequenced for a study of blood T cells in healthy people across ages. Alongside a J-beta primer mix, a sample-barcoded 5' primer served in a second PCR lasting about 7 to 12 cycles. TCRdb re-analysed the 5' RACE reads in MiXCR, keeping a single row per CDR3 protein. The sample lists roughly 2 million distinct CDR3 sequences; approximately 50% were seen once. The sequenced sample was blood. The TCR comes from a woman in her 40s in good health.

The CDR3 DNA is TGTGCCAGCAGCTTAGATCCCGGGACAGCCTACGAGCAGTACTTC. It yields the protein CASSLDPGTAYEQYF. The V call is TRBV11-2, the J call TRBJ2-7; 7 bases are a match to TRBD1. Germline V lookup: CDR1 SGHAT, CDR2 FQNNGV. This CDR3 has 15 amino acids. J was trimmed by 2 bases and V by 0 bases; bases with no gene match: 4.